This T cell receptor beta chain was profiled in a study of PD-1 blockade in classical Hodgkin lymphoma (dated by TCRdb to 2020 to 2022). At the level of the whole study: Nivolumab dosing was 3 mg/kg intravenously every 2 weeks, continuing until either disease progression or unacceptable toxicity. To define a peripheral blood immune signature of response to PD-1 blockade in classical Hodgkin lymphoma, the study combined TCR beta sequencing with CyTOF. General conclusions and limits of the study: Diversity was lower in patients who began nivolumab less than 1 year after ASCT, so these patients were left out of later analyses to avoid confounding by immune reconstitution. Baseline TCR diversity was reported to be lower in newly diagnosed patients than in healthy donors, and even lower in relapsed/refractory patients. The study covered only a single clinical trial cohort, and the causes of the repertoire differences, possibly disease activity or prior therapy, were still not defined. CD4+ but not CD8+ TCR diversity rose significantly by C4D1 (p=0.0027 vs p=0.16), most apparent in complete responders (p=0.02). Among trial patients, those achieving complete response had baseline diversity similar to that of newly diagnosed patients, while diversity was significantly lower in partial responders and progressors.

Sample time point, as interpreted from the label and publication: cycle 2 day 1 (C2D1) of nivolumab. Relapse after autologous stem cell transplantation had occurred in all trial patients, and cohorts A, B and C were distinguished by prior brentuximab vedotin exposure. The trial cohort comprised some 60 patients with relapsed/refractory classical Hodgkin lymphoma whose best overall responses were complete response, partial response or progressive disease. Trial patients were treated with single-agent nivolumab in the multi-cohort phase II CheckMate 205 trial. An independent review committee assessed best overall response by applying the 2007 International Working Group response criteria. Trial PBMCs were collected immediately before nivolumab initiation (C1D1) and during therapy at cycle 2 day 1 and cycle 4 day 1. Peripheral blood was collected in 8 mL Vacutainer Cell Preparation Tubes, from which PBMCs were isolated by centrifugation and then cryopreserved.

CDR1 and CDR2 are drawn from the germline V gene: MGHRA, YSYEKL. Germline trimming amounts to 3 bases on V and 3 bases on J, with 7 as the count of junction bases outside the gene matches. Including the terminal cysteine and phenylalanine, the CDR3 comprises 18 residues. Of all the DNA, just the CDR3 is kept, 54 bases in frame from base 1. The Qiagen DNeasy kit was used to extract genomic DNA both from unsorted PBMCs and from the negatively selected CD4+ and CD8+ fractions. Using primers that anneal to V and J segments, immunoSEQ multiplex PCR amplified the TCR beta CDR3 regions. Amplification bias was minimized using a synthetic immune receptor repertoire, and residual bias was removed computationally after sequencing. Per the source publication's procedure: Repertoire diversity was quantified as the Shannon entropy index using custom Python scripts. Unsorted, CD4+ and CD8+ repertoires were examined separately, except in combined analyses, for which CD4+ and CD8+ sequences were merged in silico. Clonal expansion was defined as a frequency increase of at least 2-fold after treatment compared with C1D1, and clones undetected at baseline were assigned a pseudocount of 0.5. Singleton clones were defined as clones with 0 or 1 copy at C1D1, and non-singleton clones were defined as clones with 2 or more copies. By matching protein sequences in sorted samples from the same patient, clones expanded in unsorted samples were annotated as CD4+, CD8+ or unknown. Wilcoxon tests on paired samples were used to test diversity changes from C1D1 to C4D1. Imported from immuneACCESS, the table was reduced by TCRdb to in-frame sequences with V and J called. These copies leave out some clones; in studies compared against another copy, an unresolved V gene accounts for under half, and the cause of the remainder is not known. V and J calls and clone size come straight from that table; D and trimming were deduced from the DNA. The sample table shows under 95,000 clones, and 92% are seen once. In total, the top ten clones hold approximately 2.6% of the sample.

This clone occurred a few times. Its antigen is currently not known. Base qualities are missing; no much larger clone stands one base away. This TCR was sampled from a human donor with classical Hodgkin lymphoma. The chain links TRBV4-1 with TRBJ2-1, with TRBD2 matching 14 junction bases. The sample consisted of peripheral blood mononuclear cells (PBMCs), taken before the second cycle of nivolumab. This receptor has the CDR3 CASSQGLAGDKFYNEQFF. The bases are TGCGCCAGCAGCCAGGGACTAGCGGGAGATAAATTCTACAATGAGCAGTTCTTC.